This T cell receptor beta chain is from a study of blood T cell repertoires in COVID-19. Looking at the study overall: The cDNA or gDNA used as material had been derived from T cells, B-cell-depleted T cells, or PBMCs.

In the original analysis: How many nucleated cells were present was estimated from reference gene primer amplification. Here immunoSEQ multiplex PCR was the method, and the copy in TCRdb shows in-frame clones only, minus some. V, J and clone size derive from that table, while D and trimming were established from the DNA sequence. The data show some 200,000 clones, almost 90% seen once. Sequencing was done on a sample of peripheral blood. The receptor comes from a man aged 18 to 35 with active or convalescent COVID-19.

CDR3 nucleotides: TGTGCCAGTAGTATAGTTGGGCAGACCCAGTACTTC. Translated: CASSIVGQTQYF. The chain combines TRBV19 with TRBJ2-5; no firm D call. The CDR3 length is 12 residues. Trimming stripped 1 base from V and 6 bases from J, with 6 bases between. CDR1 LNHDA and CDR2 SQIVND come from the germline V gene (reference sequence).